This record covers a single T cell receptor beta chain. Its antigen is unidentified. Germline trimming cut 6 bases from V and 3 bases from J; bases unmatched to any gene: 2. Looked up from germline, CDR1 is SNHLY and CDR2 is FYNNEI. This CDR3 region has 12 residues. This entry is derived from a study of T cell repertoires in cytomegalovirus infection. Study details: HLA-C-restricted CMV epitopes, recently identified, and well-studied HLA-B-restricted ones were used by the study. An indication of both CMV infection and matching HLA type came from public TCR beta signatures.

Each CDR3 protein is one row after TCRdb ran MiXCR on the reads. The sample lists about 24,000 distinct CDR3 sequences, under 25% occurring once. Study-level findings and limits: Dominating the ex vivo response were HLA-C-restricted CMV-specific TCR beta clonotypes. Cumulative public TCR beta family frequency identified CMV carriers with the relevant HLA.

The sample in question was CD8+ T cells from cultured PBMCs, obtained from culture after CMV antigen stimulation. J is TRBJ2-7 and V is TRBV2; 7 positions match TRBD2. The clonotype was recovered from a human donor in good health (CMV status not recorded). Some clones in this sample may be carry-over from other donors' samples. CDR3 DNA: TGTGCCAGCAGGGGGGGGAGCTACGAGCAGTACTTC. Its protein is CASRGGSYEQYF.